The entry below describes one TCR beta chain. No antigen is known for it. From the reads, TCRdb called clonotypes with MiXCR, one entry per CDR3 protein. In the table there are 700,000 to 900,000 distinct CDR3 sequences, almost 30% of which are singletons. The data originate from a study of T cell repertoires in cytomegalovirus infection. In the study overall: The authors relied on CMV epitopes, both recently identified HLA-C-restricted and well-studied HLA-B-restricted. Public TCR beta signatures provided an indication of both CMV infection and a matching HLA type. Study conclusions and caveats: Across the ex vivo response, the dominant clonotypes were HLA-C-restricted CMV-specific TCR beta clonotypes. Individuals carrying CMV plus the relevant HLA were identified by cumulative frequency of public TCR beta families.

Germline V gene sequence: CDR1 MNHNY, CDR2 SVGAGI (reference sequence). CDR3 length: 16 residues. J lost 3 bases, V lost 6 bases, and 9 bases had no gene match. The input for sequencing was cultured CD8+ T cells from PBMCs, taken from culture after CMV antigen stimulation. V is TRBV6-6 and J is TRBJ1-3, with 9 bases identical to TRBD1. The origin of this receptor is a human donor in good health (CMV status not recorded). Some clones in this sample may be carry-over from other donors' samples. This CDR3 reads CASRLLQGADGNTIYF. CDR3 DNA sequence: TGTGCCAGCAGGCTCCTACAGGGGGCAGATGGAAACACCATATATTTT.